The 24 T cell receptor beta chains below come from one sample, sequenced in a study of cytomegalovirus exposure and HLA in healthy donors. The data were produced by immunoSEQ multiplex PCR, yet TCRdb's version contains in-frame clones alone and is incomplete. Among under 300,000 clones, approximately 84% were seen once, and the ten largest hold 1% to 1.5%. Input material: PBMCs. These receptors all stem from a woman aged 25 to 39 in good health and CMV-seropositive.

This clone was picked up one time. The J gene is TRBJ2-6, the V gene TRBV19, with D possibly TRBD1 on 5 matching bases. The CDR3 is 14 amino acids. Germline V gene data show CDR1 as LNHDA and CDR2 as SQIVND (reference sequence). V lost 4 bases, J lost 3 bases, and 7 bases lay in between. Here the CDR3 DNA reads TGTGCCAGTAGTACAGGGTTTGGGGCCAACGTCCTGACTTTC. Its translation is CASSTGFGANVLTF.

This clone was seen a few times. This chain uses TRBV7-3 with TRBJ2-1; weak D call: TRBD1 (6 bases). CDR3 length: 14 residues. Trimming removed 0 bases from V and 5 bases from J, with 8 bases in between. Germline loops: CDR1 SGHTA, CDR2 FQGTGA. The chain's CDR3 is CASSLTGHHNEQFF. Written as DNA, the CDR3 is TGTGCCAGCAGCTTAACGGGACATCACAATGAGCAGTTCTTC. The variable domain in full, completed from reference TRBV7-3 and TRBJ2-1, reads GAGVSQTPSNKVTEKGKYVELRCDPISGHTALYWYRQSLGQGPEFLIYFQGTGAADDSGLPNDRFFAVRPEGSVSTLKIQRTERGDSAVYLCASSLTGHHNEQFFGPGTRLTVL.

The V call is TRBV5-1, the J call TRBJ2-7, with 11 bases fitting TRBD2. V dropped 4 bases and J dropped 7; count of bases not matched to a gene: 16. Germline lookup yields CDR1 SGHRS and CDR2 YFSETQ. The CDR3 is made up of 17 amino acids. CDR3 loop: CASSTSGSSPRTREQYF. In DNA, the CDR3 is TGCGCCAGCAGCACTAGCGGGAGTTCCCCTAGGACGAGGGAGCAGTACTTC. Using reference TRBV5-1 and TRBJ2-7 for the parts outside the CDR3, the full variable domain is KAGVTQTPRYLIKTRGQQVTLSCSPISGHRSVSWYQQTPGQGLQFLFEYFSETQRNKGNFPGRFSGRQFSNSRSEMNVSTLELGDSALYLCASSTSGSSPRTREQYFGPGTRLTVT.

The V call is TRBV18, the J call TRBJ2-7; maybe TRBD1 (6 bases). Deletions cut 1 base from V and 3 bases from J, with 10 bases between. The CDR3 runs to 14 residues. CDR1 KGHSH and CDR2 LQKENI come from the germline V gene. In DNA, the CDR3 is TGTGCCAGCTCACCACGGTTACAGGGCTACGAGCAGTACTTC. Residues: CASSPRLQGYEQYF.

This sequence joins TRBV29-1 and TRBJ2-3; 16 bases map to TRBD2. V lost 7 bases, J lost 2 bases, and 3 bases stayed unmatched. There are 15 residues in the CDR3. In germline, CDR1 is SQVTM, CDR2 ANQGSEA. CDR3 sequence: CSAGLAGGPTDTQYF. The CDR3 bases are TGCAGCGCGGGACTAGCGGGAGGGCCCACAGATACGCAGTATTTT.

This clone was counted a single time. J is TRBJ2-5 and V is TRBV9; 11 nucleotides agree with TRBD2. With V trimmed by 4 bases and J by 5 bases, 13 bases remained unmatched. There are 17 residues in the CDR3. Looked up from germline, CDR1 is SGDLS and CDR2 is YYNGEE. The CDR3 nucleotides are TGTGCCAGCAGCCCTCGGGTTAGCGGGAGGGCCGTTGAGACCCAGTACTTC. This encodes CASSPRVSGRAVETQYF.

In this sample, this clone turned up a few times. The chain couples TRBV6-1 to TRBJ2-7, with unresolved D. Germline V CDR1 and CDR2: MNHNS, SASEGT. V lost 3 bases and J lost 6, with 6 bases in between. This CDR3 spans 11 amino acids. The CDR3 region has the DNA TGTGCCAGCAGTGATCTGAGCGAGCAGTACTTC. Amino acid sequence: CASSDLSEQYF.

The genes are TRBV6-1 and TRBJ2-5; 7 bases match TRBD2. The CDR3 is made up of 14 amino acids. Germline trimming cut 2 bases from V and 5 bases from J; bases unmatched to any gene: 5. Looked up from germline, CDR1 is MNHNS and CDR2 is SASEGT. The CDR3 reads CASSEWLAEETQYF. The CDR3 nucleotides are TGTGCCAGCAGTGAATGGCTAGCGGAGGAGACCCAGTACTTC.

The gene calls are TRBV5-1 and TRBJ2-7; D possibly corresponds to TRBD2 (5 bases). The V and J ends lost 2 bases and 7 bases respectively, with 10 bases between them. Germline values: CDR1 SGHRS, CDR2 YFSETQ. This CDR3 is built from 12 residues. CDR3 DNA: TGCGCCAGCAGCTTATCTAGCAGTGAGCAGTACTTC. Translating gives CASSLSSSEQYF. Full variable domain (outside the CDR3, taken from reference TRBV5-1 and TRBJ2-7): KAGVTQTPRYLIKTRGQQVTLSCSPISGHRSVSWYQQTPGQGLQFLFEYFSETQRNKGNFPGRFSGRQFSNSRSEMNVSTLELGDSALYLCASSLSSSEQYFGPGTRLTVT.

This clone was picked up one time. The chain combines TRBV5-1 with TRBJ1-4; 7 nucleotides align to TRBD1. V dropped 4 bases and J dropped 10; count of bases not matched to a gene: 13. CDR1 and CDR2 (germline): SGHRS, YFSETQ. This CDR3 spans 15 amino acids. The CDR3, as DNA: TGCGCCAGCAGCGACGACAGGGACCGGGCTGGAAAACTGTTTTTT. It translates to CASSDDRDRAGKLFF.

The CDR3 region is CASSLAGLAFEQYF. DNA for the CDR3: TGTGCCAGCAGCTTAGCGGGACTAGCATTCGAGCAGTACTTC. This rearrangement joins TRBV7-9 to TRBJ2-7, with TRBD2 matching over 9 bases. V lost 0 bases to trimming and J lost 6 bases; unmatched junction nucleotides: 3. Germline-derived CDR1 and CDR2 are SEHNR and FQNEAQ (reference sequence). This CDR3 is built from 14 residues.

Written as DNA, the CDR3 is TGTGCCAGCATTGATCCTAACACCGCGGACGAGCAGTACTTC. Its protein is CASIDPNTADEQYF. V and J are TRBV2 and TRBJ2-7, with D hard to call. CDR1 SNHLY and CDR2 FYNNEI come from the germline V gene. The CDR3 has 14 residues. V shed 7 bases and J shed 5 bases, with 18 bases lying between them. Filled out from reference TRBV2 and TRBJ2-7, the complete variable domain reads EPEVTQTPSHQVTQMGQEVILRCVPISNHLYFYWYRQILGQKVEFLVSFYNNEISEKSEIFDDQFSVERPDGSNFTLKIRSTKLEDSAMYFCASIDPNTADEQYFGPGTRLTVT.

This chain links TRBV30 with TRBJ2-2; 13 bases line up with TRBD2. CDR1 and CDR2 from the germline V gene are GTSNPN and SVGIG (reference sequence). The trim removed 0 bases at V and 7 bases at J, leaving 2 bases unmatched. The CDR3 loop spans 15 amino acids. The chain's CDR3 is CAWSVLAGGFGELFF. The CDR3 DNA follows: TGTGCCTGGAGTGTACTAGCGGGAGGGTTCGGGGAGCTGTTTTTT.

For the CDR3, the DNA is TGCGCCAGCAGCCAAGCTCTAGCCGAGACCCAGTACTTC. This codes for CASSQALAETQYF. J is TRBJ2-5 and V is TRBV4-1; tentatively, D is TRBD2 (5 bases). The CDR3 is 13 amino acids. Germline assignment: CDR1 MGHRA and CDR2 YSYEKL. Trimming cost V 1 base and J 5 bases, with 8 bases left between them.

The chain uses TRBV27 and TRBJ1-1, with D unresolved. Trimming pared 3 bases from V and 1 base from J, leaving 12 bases between. The CDR3 has 15 amino acids. Germline CDR1 is MNHEY and CDR2 is SMNVEV (reference sequence). Written as DNA, the CDR3 is TGTGCCAGCAGTTTTGGGGAGGGAAGGAACACTGAAGCTTTCTTT. Protein: CASSFGEGRNTEAFF.

This chain joins TRBV19 and TRBJ2-1, with TRBD2 as a possible D gene (5 bases). The CDR3 covers 12 residues. The ends were cut back, 9 bases at V and 8 bases at J, with 14 bases in the middle. Germline V CDR1 and CDR2: LNHDA, SQIVND (reference sequence). The CDR3 DNA is TGTGCCAGCAGACCGGCGAGGGATGAGCAGTTCTTC. The encoded protein is CASRPARDEQFF.

The V call is TRBV27, the J call TRBJ2-1; 7 positions match TRBD2. V shed 6 bases, J shed 4 bases, and the junction held 12 bases outside the gene matches. Germline values: CDR1 MNHEY, CDR2 SMNVEV (reference sequence). This CDR3 region has 16 residues. The CDR3 DNA follows: TGTGCCAGCAGCTATAGCGGGCGGGGACCTTACAATGAGCAGTTCTTC. Its translation is CASSYSGRGPYNEQFF.

CDR3 sequence: CASSLSEYYGYTF. As DNA, the CDR3 is TGTGCCAGCAGCTTGTCAGAATACTATGGCTACACCTTC. The genes are TRBV7-9 and TRBJ1-2; D remains unclear. This CDR3 contains 13 residues. V lost 3 bases and J 3 bases, leaving 8 bases between the germline ends. Germline-derived CDR1 and CDR2 are SEHNR and FQNEAQ (reference sequence).

The CDR3 DNA is TGTGCCAGCAACCCTCGACAGCGAGTACTCTATGGCTACACCTTC. It encodes CASNPRQRVLYGYTF. The chain couples TRBV5-6 to TRBJ1-2; D may be TRBD1 (5 bases). Trimming stripped 6 bases from V and 4 bases from J, with 19 bases between. CDR3 length equals 15 residues. CDR1 and CDR2 (germline): SGHDT, YYEEEE.

The rearrangement uses TRBV4-2 and TRBJ1-6; 7 bases match TRBD1. V dropped 3 bases and J dropped 10; count of bases not matched to a gene: 6. The germline V gene has CDR1 LGHNA and CDR2 YNFKEQ. The CDR3 is 14 amino acids. This CDR3 is CASSQDRIGSPLHF. In DNA, the CDR3 is TGTGCCAGCAGCCAGGACAGGATTGGGTCACCCCTCCACTTT.

This chain connects TRBV4-1 to TRBJ1-1, with 10 bases fitting TRBD1. The V gene's germline CDR1 is MGHRA and CDR2 YSYEKL. The CDR3 is made up of 17 amino acids. The junction had 13 bases not matched to a gene; V was cut back by 4 bases and J by 5 bases. The CDR3 sequence is CASSPLVGGTGATEAFF. CDR3 in DNA: TGCGCCAGCAGCCCCCTGGTGGGAGGGACAGGGGCGACTGAAGCTTTCTTT.

This clone was observed a handful of times. The gene calls are TRBV29-1 and TRBJ2-2; maybe TRBD2 (5 bases). From germline, CDR1 is SQVTM and CDR2 ANQGSEA. V was cut by 4 bases and J by 5 bases, with 5 bases left in between. The CDR3 runs to 11 residues. The CDR3 protein is CSVGETGELFF. CDR3 in DNA: TGCAGCGTTGGGGAGACCGGGGAGCTGTTTTTT.

V and J are TRBV7-3 and TRBJ2-6; D not certain. The V end was cut by 2 bases, the J end by 2 bases, with 4 bases between. This CDR3 contains 14 residues. Germline CDR1 reads SGHTA; CDR2 reads FQGTGA. The CDR3 DNA follows: TGTGCCAGCAGCTTATCTACTGGGGCCAACGTCCTGACTTTC. Its protein product is CASSLSTGANVLTF.

This chain joins TRBV11-3 and TRBJ2-5, with D unclear. V was shortened by 3 bases and J by 3 bases, with 2 bases between the two germline ends. This CDR3 spans 11 amino acids. The germline V gene has CDR1 SGHNT and CDR2 YENEEA. CDR3 in DNA: TGTGCCAGCAGCTTTAAAGAGACCCAGTACTTC. The encoded protein is CASSFKETQYF.